This TCR beta chain was found in a study of OX40 agonist ivuxolimab in advanced cancers. General study findings and limits: Compared with others, partial responders at 0.1-3.0 mg/kg displayed clonal expansion among the lowest. CD4+ and CD8+ blood T cells expanded clonally by week 6 at 0.1 to 3.0 mg/kg. On average, a greater number of expanded clones characterised CD8+ T cells relative to CD4+.

Trimming shortened V by 2 bases and J by 0 bases, and 10 bases separated the two germline ends. The germline V gene encodes CDR1 SGHRS and CDR2 YFSETQ. This CDR3 contains 15 residues. TCRdb's copy holds only in-frame clones and misses some; the assay was immunoSEQ multiplex PCR. The sample comprises roughly 14,000 clones, roughly 80% of which are singletons, and roughly 32% rests with the top ten. As for this clone: Its target is unknown.

The source of this sequence is an adult with an advanced solid tumor such as melanoma, head and neck, liver or kidney cancer. Sequenced material: CD4+ or CD8+ T cells sorted from blood, taken in a trial of the OX40 agonist ivuxolimab. The chain links TRBV5-1 to TRBJ2-3, with no clear D. This CDR3 is CASSFGDTSTDTQYF. The CDR3 DNA follows: TGCGCCAGCAGCTTCGGTGACACGAGCACAGATACGCAGTATTTT.